The 17 T cell receptor beta chains given below trace back to one sample, sequenced in a study of vaccination and CD4 T cells after COVID-19. A single record per CDR3 protein comes from TCRdb applying MiXCR to the PCR reads. Found here are about 39,000 distinct CDR3 sequences, about 34% of them singletons; the top ten hold about 5.3%. Time point denoted: late sampling 161 to 241 days after vaccination in a few convalescent patients. This specimen consisted of CD4+ T cells from blood, obtained about 7 months after SARS-CoV-2 vaccination. Receptors were obtained from a human donor who had recovered from COVID-19.

This clonotype has only a few counts. The V gene is TRBV6-1, the J gene TRBJ2-7, with 12 bases matching TRBD2. Germline CDR1 and CDR2: MNHNS and SASEGT. CDR3 length equals 14 residues. V lost 8 bases, J lost 10 bases, and 12 bases stayed unmatched. The CDR3 spells CASERPGLAGFQYF. The CDR3 DNA follows: TGTGCCAGCGAGCGTCCAGGACTAGCGGGATTTCAGTACTTC.

This clonotype showed up just a few times. The rearrangement uses TRBV7-6 and TRBJ2-3; 14 bases align to TRBD2. This CDR3 contains 17 residues. V lost 5 bases to trimming and J lost 1 base; unmatched junction nucleotides: 5. Germline V gives CDR1 SGHVS, CDR2 FNYEAQ. The CDR3 reads CASSRLAGGSGTDTQYF. The DNA for the CDR3 is TGTGCCAGCAGCCGACTAGCGGGAGGGTCTGGCACAGATACGCAGTATTTT. Based on the CDR3 plus reference TRBV7-6 and TRBJ2-3, the full variable domain is GAGVSQSPRYKVTKRGQDVALRCDPISGHVSLYWYRQALGQGPEFLTYFNYEAQQDKSGLPNDRFSAERPEGSISTLTIQRTEQRDSAMYRCASSRLAGGSGTDTQYFGPGTRLTVL.

The chain joins TRBV2 to TRBJ2-3; 7 bases agree with TRBD1. This CDR3 region has 15 residues. V lost 5 bases to trimming and J lost 7 bases; unmatched junction nucleotides: 12. The V gene's germline CDR1 is SNHLY and CDR2 FYNNEI. The CDR3 nucleotides read TGTGCCAGCAGTAAGGGACAGATGTCCGTTAATACGCAGTATTTT. Translating it yields CASSKGQMSVNTQYF.

The chain links TRBV27 to TRBJ2-7, with a possible D match to TRBD2 (5 bases). Trimming removed 5 bases at V and 3 bases at J, with 14 bases between. The CDR3 has 14 amino acids. Per the germline V gene, CDR1 is MNHEY and CDR2 is SMNVEV (reference sequence). The CDR3 DNA reads as TGTGCCAGCAGTCTAAACGGTGGAGGCTACGAGCAGTACTTC. Translation gives CASSLNGGGYEQYF.

This chain links TRBV12-3 or TRBV12-4 with TRBJ1-1; no clear D. The germline V and J ends were trimmed by 3 bases and 1 base, with 6 bases remaining between them. The length of the CDR3 is 13 residues. The DNA for the CDR3 is TGTGCCAGCAGTTTCACCGGGAACACTGAAGCTTTCTTT. Translated: CASSFTGNTEAFF.

Points on this clonotype: The junction departs from the called germline gene at one end, perhaps through a read error. The chain employs TRBV19 and TRBJ2-7; D remains unclear. The germline CDR1 and CDR2 sequences are LNHDA and SQIVND (reference sequence). The CDR3 sequence is 12 residues long. In DNA, the CDR3 is TGTGCCAGTAGTTCTTATACGGGCCCACCGTGCTTC. Protein sequence: CASSSYTGPPCF.

The rearrangement joins TRBV19 to TRBJ2-7, with D uncertain. CDR1 and CDR2 from the germline V gene are LNHDA and SQIVND (reference sequence). The CDR3 is 16 amino acids. With 4 bases removed from V and 7 bases from J, the gap between germline ends came to 23 bases. The CDR3 spells CASSNPRRGLVREQYF. The CDR3 coding sequence is TGTGCCAGTAGTAACCCTCGTCGTGGATTAGTCCGAGAGCAGTACTTC. Based on the CDR3 plus reference TRBV19 and TRBJ2-7, the full variable domain is DGGITQSPKYLFRKEGQNVTLSCEQNLNHDAMYWYRQDPGQGLRLIYYSQIVNDFQKGDIAEGYSVSREKKESFPLTVTSAQKNPTAFYLCASSNPRRGLVREQYFGPGTRLTVT.

The rearrangement uses TRBV28 and TRBJ2-3, with 8 bases fitting TRBD1. Germline CDR1 is MDHEN and CDR2 is SYDVKM. CDR3 length: 15 amino acids. Unmatched junction bases numbered 9, after V lost 6 bases and J lost 4 bases. The CDR3 coding sequence is TGTGCCAGCAGCCCGACAGGGGTGATCGCAGATACGCAGTATTTT. This translates into CASSPTGVIADTQYF. Filled out from reference TRBV28 and TRBJ2-3, the complete variable domain reads DVKVTQSSRYLVKRTGEKVFLECVQDMDHENMFWYRQDPGLGLRLIYFSYDVKMKEKGDIPEGYSVSREKKERFSLILESASTNQTSMYLCASSPTGVIADTQYFGPGTRLTVL.

This clonotype was seen more than once but under ten times. This rearrangement joins TRBV18 to TRBJ1-5; 8 nucleotides agree with TRBD1. The CDR3 has 16 amino acids. Germline assignment: CDR1 KGHSH and CDR2 LQKENI. After removal of 6 bases from V and 1 base from J, the junction contained 8 bases not matched to a gene. The CDR3: CASSQIQGASNQPQHF. CDR3 nucleotide sequence: TGTGCCAGCTCCCAAATTCAGGGGGCGAGCAATCAGCCCCAGCATTTT.

This clonotype has just a few counts. This chain connects TRBV6-1 to TRBJ1-2; the match to TRBD1 covers 9 bases. The CDR3 covers 14 residues. The J segment lost 6 bases and the V segment lost 5 bases, leaving 7 bases of the junction unmatched. Germline V gives CDR1 MNHNS, CDR2 SASEGT. The CDR3 DNA is TGTGCCAGCAGTCGCGCCGGGACAGGGAATGGCTACACCTTC. Amino acid sequence: CASSRAGTGNGYTF.

The chain couples TRBV6-5 to TRBJ2-7; 16 nucleotides align to TRBD2. V lost 4 bases and J lost 2; bases outside the gene matches: 8. Germline CDR1 is MNHEY and CDR2 is SVGAGI. CDR3 length: 18 amino acids. The CDR3 loop is CASSFVGTSGRATYEQYF. The CDR3 nucleotides are TGTGCCAGCAGTTTTGTAGGGACTAGCGGGAGGGCTACCTACGAGCAGTACTTC.

The chain employs TRBV20-1 and TRBJ2-7; D not resolved. The CDR3 runs 14 residues. Germline V gene sequence: CDR1 DFQATT, CDR2 SNEGSKA (reference sequence). V shed 2 bases and J shed 2 bases, with 13 bases lying between them. The CDR3 DNA reads TGCAGTGCTAGACCGGAACCCCTTACCTACGAGCAGTACTTC. This codes for CSARPEPLTYEQYF.

In this sample, this clonotype turned up a few times. The chain couples TRBV11-2 to TRBJ2-7; possible D gene TRBD1, 6 bases. The germline gives CDR1 SGHAT, CDR2 FQNNGV. The V end lost 4 bases, the J end lost 4 bases, and 14 bases lay between the germline ends. This CDR3 region has 14 residues. Written as DNA, the CDR3 is TGTGCCAGCAGCTGGCCGGGACAACCTTACGAGCAGTACTTC. Protein: CASSWPGQPYEQYF.

The sample holds a few counts of this clonotype. The chain is built from TRBV20-1 and TRBJ2-1, with 8 bases matching TRBD2. The CDR3 consists of 14 residues. Germline V gene lookup returns CDR1 DFQATT and CDR2 SNEGSKA (reference sequence). Trimming took 1 base from V and 8 from J; bases not matched to a gene: 7. CDR3 sequence reads: CSARAPAGVHEQFF. CDR3 in DNA: TGCAGTGCTAGAGCTCCAGCGGGAGTACATGAGCAGTTCTTC.

This clonotype has just a few counts. The chain has TRBV6-4 and TRBJ2-2; 10 nucleotides agree with TRBD2. Germline CDR1 is MRHNA and CDR2 is SNTAGT. This CDR3 has 15 residues. Trimming removed 5 bases from V and 6 bases from J; junction bases left unmatched: 6. The CDR3 DNA follows: TGTGCCAGCAGTCCTCTAGCGGGAGAATCCGGGGAGCTGTTTTTT. Amino acid sequence: CASSPLAGESGELFF.

This clonotype showed up just a few times. The J gene is TRBJ1-2, the V gene TRBV5-4; D is unclear. Germline V gene data show CDR1 as SGHNT and CDR2 as YYREEE (reference sequence). The CDR3 consists of 14 residues. V was pared by 5 bases and J by 7 bases, with 18 bases between. DNA for the CDR3: TGTGCCAGCAGTACGGAGGGAGGGATCGGTGGCTACACCTTC. This gives the protein CASSTEGGIGGYTF.

The chain is built from TRBV18 and TRBJ2-5; TRBD1 might be the D (5 bases). Trimming cost V 0 bases and J 6 bases, with 11 bases left between them. The CDR3 covers 14 residues. From germline, CDR1 is KGHSH and CDR2 LQKENI. CDR3 coding DNA: TGTGCCAGCTCACCACCGGCAGGGATAAAGACCCAGTACTTC. Protein product: CASSPPAGIKTQYF.